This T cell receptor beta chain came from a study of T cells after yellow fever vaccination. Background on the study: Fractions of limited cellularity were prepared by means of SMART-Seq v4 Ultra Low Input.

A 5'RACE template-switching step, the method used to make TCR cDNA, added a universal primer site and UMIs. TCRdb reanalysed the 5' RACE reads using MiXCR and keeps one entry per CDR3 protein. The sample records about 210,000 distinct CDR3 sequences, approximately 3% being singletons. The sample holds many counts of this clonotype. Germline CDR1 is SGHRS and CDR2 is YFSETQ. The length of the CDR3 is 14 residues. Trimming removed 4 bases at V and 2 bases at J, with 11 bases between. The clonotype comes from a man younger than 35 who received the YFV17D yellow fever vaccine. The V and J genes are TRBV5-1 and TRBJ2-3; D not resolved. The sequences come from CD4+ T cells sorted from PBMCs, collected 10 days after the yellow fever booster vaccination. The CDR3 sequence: CASSKDGYTDTQYF. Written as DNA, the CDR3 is TGCGCCAGCAGCAAGGACGGATACACAGATACGCAGTATTTT.